The clone carrying this TCR beta chain was counted ten times or more. TCRdb re-called the 5' RACE reads with MiXCR, one entry per CDR3 protein. The sample holds around 34,000 distinct CDR3 sequences, just under 8% seen once. Germline V gene data show CDR1 as LGHDT and CDR2 as YNNKEL (reference sequence). J gave up 6 bases and V 5 bases, and 15 bases lay outside the gene matches. The CDR3 sequence is 16 residues long. The source of the sample is a study of T-cell memory formation after mild COVID-19. The chain employs TRBV3-1 and TRBJ1-2, with TRBD1 matching over 7 bases. The clonotype originates from a man aged 18-30 years who had mild COVID-19 (a few samples of this study predate the infection). Cell type and time point are not known. Input material: PBMCs or a T cell subset sorted from them (not recorded which). The CDR3 DNA follows: TGTGCCAGCAGCGCTCACAACAGGGGATTGCTAAATGGCTACACCTTC. Protein product: CASSAHNRGLLNGYTF.